This T cell receptor beta chain is from a study of blood T cell repertoires in COVID-19. The germline CDR1 and CDR2 sequences are MNHEY and SVGEGT. There are 12 residues in the CDR3. With 6 bases removed from V and 5 bases from J, the gap between germline ends came to 10 bases. Profiled with immunoSEQ multiplex PCR; TCRdb holds only in-frame clones, not every one. The repertoire has 110,000 to 150,000 clones, under 90% of them found once; the top ten carry under 10%. The V gene is TRBV6-2 or TRBV6-3, the J gene TRBJ2-5; D remains ambiguous. Input material: peripheral blood. The clonotype was recovered from a woman of 80 years or more in a cohort sampled during active or convalescent COVID-19. CDR3 protein: CASSPGSETQYF. Here the CDR3 DNA reads TGTGCCAGCAGCCCCGGGTCGGAGACCCAGTACTTC.